The 8 T cell receptor beta chains below all came from one sample that was sequenced in a study of blood T cell repertoires in COVID-19. The table came from immunoSEQ multiplex PCR; TCRdb's copy has only in-frame clones and leaves some out. This sample has hundreds of thousands of clones; around 87% occur once, and the top ten carry 1% to 1.3%. The specimen sequenced was PBMCs or T cells enriched from blood (not recorded which). The receptors stem from a man aged 25-45 years who had recovered from COVID-19.

This clone was found once. V and J are TRBV10-3 and TRBJ1-1; no definite D call. V was shortened by 2 bases and J by 3 bases, with 7 bases between the two germline ends. The CDR3 is 13 amino acids. Looked up from germline, CDR1 is ENHRY and CDR2 is SYGVKD. CDR3 DNA: TGTGCCATCAGTGAGGAGTCGGACACTGAAGCTTTCTTT. This encodes CAISEESDTEAFF.

The rearrangement joins TRBV5-1 to TRBJ1-4; no reliable D call. The CDR3 is made up of 15 amino acids. Germline V gene sequence: CDR1 SGHRS, CDR2 YFSETQ. V lost 8 bases, J lost 0 bases, and 14 bases lay in between. The CDR3 DNA reads as TGCGCCAGTAACGTAGGAGGGTCAACTAATGAAAAACTGTTTTTT. The encoded protein is CASNVGGSTNEKLFF. The complete variable domain, with remaining parts taken from reference TRBV5-1 and TRBJ1-4, reads KAGVTQTPRYLIKTRGQQVTLSCSPISGHRSVSWYQQTPGQGLQFLFEYFSETQRNKGNFPGRFSGRQFSNSRSEMNVSTLELGDSALYLCASNVGGSTNEKLFFGSGTQLSVL.

This clone was detected a few times. The chain links TRBV11-2 to TRBJ2-1; D gene uncertain. Between the trimmed V and J ends, which lost 5 bases and 6 bases, there was a span of 11 bases. CDR1 is SGHAT and CDR2 is FQNNGV in the germline V gene. The CDR3 runs 13 residues. CDR3 loop: CASSPTWFNEQFF. CDR3 in DNA: TGTGCCAGCAGCCCCACTTGGTTCAATGAGCAGTTCTTC. Looking up the rest from reference TRBV11-2 and TRBJ2-1 gives the full variable domain: EAGVAQSPRYKIIEKRQSVAFWCNPISGHATLYWYQQILGQGPKLLIQFQNNGVVDDSQLPKDRFSAERLKGVDSTLKIQPAKLEDSAVYLCASSPTWFNEQFFGPGTRLTVL.

V is TRBV7-6 and J is TRBJ1-3; D is uncertain. V lost 5 bases and J lost 1, with 12 bases in between. Germline loops: CDR1 SGHVS, CDR2 FNYEAQ. The CDR3 totals 15 residues. CDR3 residues: CASSPSRESGNTIYF. CDR3 DNA sequence: TGTGCCAGCAGCCCGTCGAGGGAATCTGGAAACACCATATATTTT.

The rearrangement uses TRBV5-1 and TRBJ2-7; 13 nucleotides align to TRBD2. The CDR3 covers 17 residues. Losses at the gene ends were 3 bases for V and 3 bases for J; bases not matched to a gene: 9. Looked up from germline, CDR1 is SGHRS and CDR2 is YFSETQ. The CDR3: CASSSGLAGPTIYEQYF. CDR3 bases: TGCGCCAGCAGCTCGGGACTAGCGGGACCTACCATCTACGAGCAGTACTTC.

V usage is TRBV27 and J usage is TRBJ2-5, with 7 bases matching TRBD2. CDR1 and CDR2 (germline): MNHEY, SMNVEV (reference sequence). The CDR3 covers 17 residues. Unmatched junction bases numbered 11, after V lost 2 bases and J lost 2 bases. The CDR3 bases are TGTGCCAGCAGTTTAGCCCCCATGGCTAGCGGACAAGAGACCCAGTACTTC. It yields the protein CASSLAPMASGQETQYF.

The CDR3 DNA reads as TGTGCCAGCAGGGACAGGGGAAGCGGGGAGCTGTTTTTT. The encoded protein is CASRDRGSGELFF. The J gene is TRBJ2-2, the V gene TRBV12-3 or TRBV12-4, with 9 positions matching TRBD1. The V and J ends lost 6 bases and 7 bases, in that order; junction bases with no gene match: 3. The CDR3 runs to 13 residues.

The chain recombines TRBV5-5 with TRBJ2-2; D remains unclear. Trimming stripped 0 bases from V and 5 bases from J, with 11 bases between. CDR3 length: 15 residues. CDR1 is SGHKS and CDR2 is YYEKEE in the germline V gene (reference sequence). Written as DNA, the CDR3 is TGTGCCAGCAGCTTGGTCCGGGTACGGACCGGGGAGCTGTTTTTT. Amino acid sequence: CASSLVRVRTGELFF. Looking up the rest from reference TRBV5-5 and TRBJ2-2 gives the full variable domain: DAGVTQSPTHLIKTRGQQVTLRCSPISGHKSVSWYQQVLGQGPQFIFQYYEKEERGRGNFPDRFSARQFPNYSSELNVNALLLGDSALYLCASSLVRVRTGELFFGEGSRLTVL.